These 10 T cell receptor beta chains were sequenced from one sample in a study of cytomegalovirus exposure and HLA in healthy donors. Use of 60 Vbeta and 13 Jbeta primers characterized the PCR. TCRdb's table, derived via immunoSEQ multiplex PCR, lists solely in-frame clones and lacks some. The sample contains around 150,000 clones, roughly 73% of which appear only once. The sequencing sample was made of PBMCs. The receptor source for this set is a human donor in good health.

The chain recombines TRBV19 with TRBJ1-5; D remains ambiguous. The V gene's germline CDR1 is LNHDA and CDR2 SQIVND (reference sequence). Deletions cut 1 base from V and 5 bases from J, with 12 bases between. The CDR3 length is 15 residues. CDR3 loop: CASSIGAGVHQPQHF. In DNA, the CDR3 is TGTGCCAGTAGTATAGGGGCGGGTGTTCATCAGCCCCAGCATTTT.

This chain connects TRBV11-3 to TRBJ1-3, with D unresolved. The CDR3 has 13 residues. Per the germline V gene, CDR1 is SGHNT and CDR2 is YENEEA. Trimming stripped 6 bases from V and 0 bases from J, with 6 bases between. CDR3 sequence (DNA): TGTGCCAGCAGGTTGGCCTCTGGAAACACCATATATTTT. It encodes CASRLASGNTIYF.

V and J are TRBV2 and TRBJ1-4, with D unclear. CDR3 length: 12 residues. The germline CDR1 and CDR2 sequences are SNHLY and FYNNEI. Trimming cost V 6 bases and J 8 bases, with 10 bases left between them. The CDR3 region is CASRALSEKLFF. The CDR3 DNA is TGTGCCAGCAGAGCCTTATCCGAAAAACTGTTTTTT.

The chain is built from TRBV10-2 and TRBJ2-3; TRBD1 agrees at 9 bases. This CDR3 region has 16 residues. V lost 5 bases to trimming and J lost 0 bases; unmatched junction nucleotides: 6. Germline CDR1 reads WSHSY; CDR2 reads SAAADI. The CDR3 spells CASSTRQGDSTDTQYF. The CDR3 bases are TGCGCCAGCAGTACGCGACAGGGGGATAGCACAGATACGCAGTATTTT.

This clone was picked up one time. The V and J genes are TRBV7-3 and TRBJ2-6; TRBD2 agrees at 11 bases. There are 21 residues in the CDR3. The V segment lost 5 bases and the J segment 4 bases; nucleotides outside the gene matches: 19. Germline assignment: CDR1 SGHTA and CDR2 FQGTGA. This CDR3 reads CASSPWGFLAGGESGANVLTF. The CDR3 nucleotides read TGTGCCAGCAGCCCCTGGGGATTCCTAGCGGGGGGTGAGTCGGGGGCCAACGTCCTGACTTTC. Combining the CDR3 with reference TRBV7-3 and TRBJ2-6 gives the whole variable domain GAGVSQTPSNKVTEKGKYVELRCDPISGHTALYWYRQSLGQGPEFLIYFQGTGAADDSGLPNDRFFAVRPEGSVSTLKIQRTERGDSAVYLCASSPWGFLAGGESGANVLTFGAGSRLTVL.

The CDR3 reads CASSLALGFEKLFF. DNA for the CDR3: TGCGCCAGCAGCTTGGCGTTGGGCTTTGAAAAACTGTTTTTT. The chain employs TRBV5-1 and TRBJ1-4; D gene uncertain. Germline lookup yields CDR1 SGHRS and CDR2 YFSETQ. Trimming stripped 0 bases from V and 7 bases from J, with 10 bases between. This CDR3 contains 14 residues.

The CDR3 spells CASSPDRGDSRQPQHF. The CDR3 DNA sequence: TGTGCCAGCAGTCCCGACAGGGGCGACTCTAGGCAGCCCCAGCATTTT. The rearrangement joins TRBV28 to TRBJ1-5; 8 bases agree with TRBD1. V was clipped by 5 bases and J by 7 bases; unmatched bases: 13. The CDR3 is 16 amino acids. Germline assignment: CDR1 MDHEN and CDR2 SYDVKM.

The chain combines TRBV18 with TRBJ2-1; perhaps TRBD1 as D (6 bases). From germline, CDR1 is KGHSH and CDR2 LQKENI. Trimming removed 5 bases at V and 7 bases at J, with 15 bases between. This CDR3 has 14 amino acids. As DNA, the CDR3 is TGTGCCAGCTCAGTTACTGCAGGGGCTAATGAGCAGTTCTTC. Translation gives CASSVTAGANEQFF.

A few counts support this clone. The chain carries TRBV5-1 and TRBJ1-1; 7 nucleotides align to TRBD1. The junction had 7 bases not matched to a gene; V was cut back by 1 base and J by 4 bases. Looked up from germline, CDR1 is SGHRS and CDR2 is YFSETQ. This CDR3 has 15 residues. The CDR3 DNA is TGCGCCAGCAGCTTGAGGACAGGACGCGGCACTGAAGCTTTCTTT. Protein sequence: CASSLRTGRGTEAFF.

The chain couples TRBV30 to TRBJ2-3; 12 bases are a match to TRBD2. CDR3 size: 14 residues. V shed 3 bases and J 4 bases; nucleotides not matched to a gene: 2. The germline V gene encodes CDR1 GTSNPN and CDR2 SVGIG (reference sequence). The chain's CDR3 is CAWRTSGSSDTQYF. CDR3 bases: TGTGCCTGGAGGACTAGCGGGAGTTCAGATACGCAGTATTTT. The full variable domain, its missing parts supplied by reference TRBV30 and TRBJ2-3, is SQTIHQWPATLVQPVGSPLSLECTVEGTSNPNLYWYRQAAGRGLQLLFYSVGIGQISSEVPQNLSASRPQDRQFILSSKKLLLSDSGFYLCAWRTSGSSDTQYFGPGTRLTVL.